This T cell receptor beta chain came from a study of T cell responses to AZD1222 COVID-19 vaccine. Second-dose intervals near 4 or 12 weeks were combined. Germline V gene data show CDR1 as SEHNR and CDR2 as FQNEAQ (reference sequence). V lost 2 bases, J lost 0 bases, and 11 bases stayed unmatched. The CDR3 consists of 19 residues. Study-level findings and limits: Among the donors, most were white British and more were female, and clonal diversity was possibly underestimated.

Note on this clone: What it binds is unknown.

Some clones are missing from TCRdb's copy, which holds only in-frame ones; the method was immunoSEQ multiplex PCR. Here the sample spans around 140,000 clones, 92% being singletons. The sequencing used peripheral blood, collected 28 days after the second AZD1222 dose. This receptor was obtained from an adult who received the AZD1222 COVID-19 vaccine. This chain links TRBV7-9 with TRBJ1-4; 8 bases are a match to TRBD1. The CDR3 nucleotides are TGTGCCAGCAGCTTACCCGGGACAGGACCCCTTTCAACTAATGAAAAACTGTTTTTT. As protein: CASSLPGTGPLSTNEKLFF.